Listed below are T cell receptor beta chains from one sample, sequenced in a study of graft-versus-host responses after intestinal transplantation. Antigens of these TCRs are unknown. Method: immunoSEQ multiplex PCR; TCRdb's copy keeps in-frame clones and lacks some. The table records roughly 93,000 clones, 85% to 95% of them present only once. Sequencing used unstimulated CD8+ T cells sorted from spleen or lymph node cells, obtained before transplant. The receptors here all came from a human donor who was the organ donor for an intestinal transplant. Each CDR3 is given with its conserved first and last residue. A D gene is named only where the DNA matches it firmly. Expanded clones are given a class, and other clones once, few, many or no size at all.

J gene: TRBJ1-2; D gene: TRBD1; V gene: TRBV7-8; clone size: .; CDR3 protein: CASSPYRTGRRYGYTF; CDR3 DNA: TGTGCCAGCAGCCCCTATCGGACAGGGCGACGCTATGGCTACACCTTC
J gene: TRBJ1-1; D gene: .; V gene: TRBV27; clone size: .; CDR3 protein: CASSFVRESMNTEAFF; CDR3 DNA: TGTGCCAGCAGTTTCGTCAGGGAAAGCATGAACACTGAAGCTTTCTTT
J gene: TRBJ2-1; D gene: TRBD2; V gene: TRBV7-9; clone size: .; CDR3 protein: CASTSSGGASYNEQFF; CDR3 DNA: TGTGCCAGCACGTCTAGCGGGGGGGCCTCCTACAATGAGCAGTTCTTC
J gene: TRBJ1-1; D gene: TRBD1; V gene: TRBV9; clone size: once; CDR3 protein: CASGQGVGTEAFF; CDR3 DNA: TGTGCCAGCGGACAGGGGGTTGGCACTGAAGCTTTCTTT
J gene: TRBJ2-1; D gene: TRBD2; V gene: TRBV9; clone size: .; CDR3 protein: CASSEFGGGTYNEQFF; CDR3 DNA: TGTGCCAGCAGCGAGTTTGGCGGGGGGACCTACAATGAGCAGTTCTTC
J gene: TRBJ2-1; D gene: .; V gene: TRBV5-4; clone size: once; CDR3 protein: CASSLRLLNNEQFF; CDR3 DNA: TGTGCCAGCAGCTTGCGACTCCTAAACAATGAGCAGTTCTTC
J gene: TRBJ2-7; D gene: .; V gene: TRBV10-1; clone size: few; CDR3 protein: CASSRRAPGYEQYF; CDR3 DNA: TGCGCCAGCAGTAGGCGGGCGCCTGGATACGAGCAGTACTTC
J gene: TRBJ2-1; D gene: .; V gene: TRBV9; clone size: .; CDR3 protein: CASSEDSSESHNEQFF; CDR3 DNA: TGTGCCAGCAGCGAGGACAGTTCCGAATCCCACAATGAGCAGTTCTTC
J gene: TRBJ2-7; D gene: TRBD1; V gene: TRBV4-3; clone size: .; CDR3 protein: CASSQEFDRGYEQYF; CDR3 DNA: TGCGCCAGCAGCCAAGAATTCGACAGGGGTTACGAGCAGTACTTC
J gene: TRBJ2-1; D gene: TRBD2; V gene: TRBV7-2; clone size: .; CDR3 protein: CASSPGTSGYEQFF; CDR3 DNA: TGTGCCAGCAGCCCAGGGACTAGCGGGTACGAGCAGTTCTTC
J gene: TRBJ2-3; D gene: TRBD2; V gene: TRBV27; clone size: .; CDR3 protein: CASSPLAGGNTDTQYF; CDR3 DNA: TGTGCCAGCAGTCCTCTAGCGGGGGGAAACACAGATACGCAGTATTTT
J gene: TRBJ2-3; D gene: TRBD2; V gene: TRBV7-8; clone size: .; CDR3 protein: CASSQGLSGGGGTDTQYF; CDR3 DNA: TGTGCCAGCAGCCAGGGCCTTAGCGGGGGCGGGGGCACAGATACGCAGTATTTT
J gene: TRBJ1-2; D gene: TRBD1; V gene: TRBV12-5; clone size: .; CDR3 protein: CASGFTQGAGYTF; CDR3 DNA: TGTGCTAGTGGTTTCACACAGGGGGCGGGCTACACCTTC
J gene: TRBJ2-7; D gene: .; V gene: TRBV4-3; clone size: .; CDR3 protein: CASSLYREQPFYEQYF; CDR3 DNA: TGCGCCAGCAGCCTATACCGGGAGCAGCCTTTTTACGAGCAGTACTTC
J gene: TRBJ1-1; D gene: TRBD1; V gene: TRBV4-3; clone size: .; CDR3 protein: CASSHSTGAWEAFF; CDR3 DNA: TGCGCCAGCAGCCACTCGACAGGGGCGTGGGAAGCTTTCTTT
J gene: TRBJ2-2; D gene: TRBD2; V gene: TRBV4-2; clone size: once; CDR3 protein: CASSQAWAAGAVSTGELFF; CDR3 DNA: TGTGCCAGCAGCCAAGCGTGGGCAGCGGGGGCGGTAAGCACCGGGGAGCTGTTTTTT
J gene: TRBJ1-2; D gene: TRBD1; V gene: TRBV5-1; clone size: .; CDR3 protein: CASSWTGLYGYTF; CDR3 DNA: TGCGCCAGCAGCTGGACAGGTCTATATGGCTACACCTTC
J gene: TRBJ2-7; D gene: TRBD1; V gene: TRBV11-2; clone size: once; CDR3 protein: CASTPSPTGTYEQYF; CDR3 DNA: TGTGCCAGCACCCCTAGCCCGACAGGGACCTACGAGCAGTACTTC
J gene: TRBJ2-5; D gene: TRBD2; V gene: TRBV4-2; clone size: .; CDR3 protein: CASSQDRGGAGGRETQYF; CDR3 DNA: TGTGCCAGCAGCCAAGATCGCGGCGGAGCGGGGGGCCGTGAGACCCAGTACTTC
J gene: TRBJ1-2; D gene: TRBD1; V gene: TRBV4-2; clone size: .; CDR3 protein: CASSQEQGGGYTF; CDR3 DNA: TGTGCCAGCAGCCAAGAACAGGGGGGTGGCTACACCTTC
J gene: TRBJ2-2; D gene: TRBD2; V gene: TRBV15; clone size: .; CDR3 protein: CATSRSGGALGNGELFF; CDR3 DNA: TGTGCCACCAGCAGGAGCGGGGGGGCACTGGGGAACGGGGAGCTGTTTTTT
J gene: TRBJ2-1; D gene: .; V gene: TRBV13; clone size: once; CDR3 protein: CASSLGGPGVGSNEQFF; CDR3 DNA: TGTGCCAGCAGCTTAGGTGGTCCGGGGGTGGGGTCCAATGAGCAGTTCTTC
J gene: TRBJ2-2; D gene: .; V gene: TRBV6-1; clone size: .; CDR3 protein: CASNHGELFF; CDR3 DNA: TGTGCCAGCAATCACGGGGAGCTGTTTTTT
J gene: TRBJ1-5; D gene: .; V gene: TRBV28; clone size: .; CDR3 protein: CASSLSRADNQPQHF; CDR3 DNA: TGTGCCAGCAGTTTATCCCGCGCGGATAATCAGCCCCAGCATTTT
J gene: TRBJ1-6; D gene: TRBD1; V gene: TRBV18; clone size: .; CDR3 protein: CASSVAWDSYNSPLHF; CDR3 DNA: TGTGCCAGCTCAGTCGCTTGGGACAGCTATAATTCACCCCTCCACTTT
J gene: TRBJ1-1; D gene: .; V gene: TRBV27; clone size: .; CDR3 protein: CASSFSRNTEAFF; CDR3 DNA: TGTGCCAGCAGTTTCTCCCGGAACACTGAAGCTTTCTTT
J gene: TRBJ2-4; D gene: TRBD1; V gene: TRBV28; clone size: .; CDR3 protein: CASSLTGVQNIQYF; CDR3 DNA: TGTGCCAGCAGCCTGACAGGGGTCCAAAACATTCAGTACTTC
J gene: TRBJ2-7; D gene: TRBD2; V gene: TRBV5-1; clone size: .; CDR3 protein: CASSSGPGREYF; CDR3 DNA: TGCGCCAGCAGCTCCGGGCCAGGGAGGGAGTACTTC
J gene: TRBJ2-7; D gene: .; V gene: TRBV18; clone size: .; CDR3 protein: CASSPPGDEQYF; CDR3 DNA: TGTGCCAGCTCACCACCAGGGGACGAGCAGTACTTC
J gene: TRBJ2-1; D gene: .; V gene: TRBV7-3; clone size: .; CDR3 protein: CASSPFSPKESYNEQFF; CDR3 DNA: TGTGCCAGCAGCCCCTTTAGCCCGAAGGAGTCCTACAATGAGCAGTTCTTC
J gene: TRBJ2-1; D gene: .; V gene: TRBV5-1; clone size: .; CDR3 protein: CASSLELDLLSEQFF; CDR3 DNA: TGCGCCAGCAGCTTGGAACTAGATCTCTTAAGTGAGCAGTTCTTC
J gene: TRBJ1-2; D gene: .; V gene: TRBV29-1; clone size: .; CDR3 protein: CSVDSDTSDGYTF; CDR3 DNA: TGCAGCGTTGACTCGGACACAAGCGATGGCTACACCTTC
J gene: TRBJ2-7; D gene: TRBD1; V gene: TRBV28; clone size: .; CDR3 protein: CASSPRDREYEQYF; CDR3 DNA: TGTGCCAGCAGTCCCCGGGACAGGGAATACGAGCAGTACTTC
J gene: TRBJ2-7; D gene: .; V gene: TRBV2; clone size: .; CDR3 protein: CASPPGEHSPSYEQYF; CDR3 DNA: TGTGCCAGCCCCCCAGGGGAACACTCCCCCTCCTACGAGCAGTACTTC
J gene: TRBJ1-6; D gene: .; V gene: TRBV25-1; clone size: .; CDR3 protein: CASRGSNSPLHF; CDR3 DNA: TGTGCCAGCAGGGGGAGTAATTCACCCCTCCACTTT
J gene: TRBJ1-2; D gene: TRBD1; V gene: TRBV4-3; clone size: .; CDR3 protein: CASSQEGQADGYTF; CDR3 DNA: TGCGCCAGCAGCCAAGAAGGACAGGCGGACGGCTACACCTTC
J gene: TRBJ2-7; D gene: TRBD2; V gene: TRBV4-2; clone size: .; CDR3 protein: CASSQEGLAGGLNSEQYF; CDR3 DNA: TGTGCCAGCAGCCAGGAAGGACTAGCGGGGGGGCTTAACTCCGAGCAGTACTTC
J gene: TRBJ1-4; D gene: TRBD1; V gene: TRBV4-1; clone size: few; CDR3 protein: CASSQTGVNEKLFF; CDR3 DNA: TGCGCCAGCAGCCAAACAGGGGTGAATGAAAAACTGTTTTTT
J gene: TRBJ2-2; D gene: TRBD2; V gene: TRBV5-4; clone size: .; CDR3 protein: CASSFYGGALTGELFF; CDR3 DNA: TGTGCCAGCAGCTTTTACGGGGGGGCCTTAACCGGGGAGCTGTTTTTT
J gene: TRBJ2-2; D gene: .; V gene: TRBV9; clone size: once; CDR3 protein: CASSDRGELFF; CDR3 DNA: TGTGCCAGCAGCGACAGGGGGGAGCTGTTTTTT
J gene: TRBJ1-2; D gene: .; V gene: TRBV4-1; clone size: .; CDR3 protein: CASSPPWGQEIHYGYTF; CDR3 DNA: TGCGCCAGCAGTCCACCATGGGGACAAGAAATTCACTATGGCTACACCTTC
J gene: TRBJ2-7; D gene: .; V gene: TRBV27; clone size: .; CDR3 protein: CASSLLRQKTYEQYF; CDR3 DNA: TGTGCCAGCAGTTTATTGCGGCAGAAAACCTACGAGCAGTACTTC
J gene: TRBJ2-7; D gene: .; V gene: TRBV4-2; clone size: .; CDR3 protein: CASSHGTENYEQYF; CDR3 DNA: TGTGCCAGCAGCCATGGCACAGAGAATTACGAGCAGTACTTC
J gene: TRBJ2-2; D gene: TRBD1; V gene: TRBV4-1; clone size: .; CDR3 protein: CASSQVGQGAGELFF; CDR3 DNA: TGCGCCAGCAGCCAAGTAGGTCAGGGGGCCGGGGAGCTGTTTTTT
J gene: TRBJ2-3; D gene: TRBD2; V gene: TRBV9; clone size: .; CDR3 protein: CASSADGGADDTQYF; CDR3 DNA: TGTGCCAGCAGCGCGGACGGGGGGGCAGACGATACGCAGTATTTT
J gene: TRBJ1-3; D gene: TRBD1; V gene: TRBV9; clone size: .; CDR3 protein: CASSAQPGTADLSGNTIYF; CDR3 DNA: TGTGCCAGCAGCGCCCAACCCGGGACAGCGGACCTCTCTGGAAACACCATATATTTT
J gene: TRBJ2-7; D gene: .; V gene: TRBV6-5; clone size: once; CDR3 protein: CASSYVTGTSLEEQYF; CDR3 DNA: TGTGCCAGCAGTTACGTGACCGGGACTTCTCTTGAGGAGCAGTACTTC
J gene: TRBJ2-2; D gene: .; V gene: TRBV19; clone size: .; CDR3 protein: CASESRQVNTGELFF; CDR3 DNA: TGTGCCAGTGAGTCAAGACAAGTTAACACCGGGGAGCTGTTTTTT
J gene: TRBJ2-7; D gene: .; V gene: TRBV6-4; clone size: few; CDR3 protein: CASSDSPGWEQYF; CDR3 DNA: TGTGCCAGCAGTGACTCGCCAGGGTGGGAGCAGTACTTC
J gene: TRBJ1-1; D gene: TRBD1; V gene: TRBV7-6; clone size: .; CDR3 protein: CASSLGQGPSPEAFF; CDR3 DNA: TGTGCCAGCAGCTTAGGACAGGGGCCTAGCCCTGAAGCTTTCTTT
J gene: TRBJ2-7; D gene: .; V gene: TRBV5-5; clone size: .; CDR3 protein: CARGNRAAYEQYF; CDR3 DNA: TGTGCCAGGGGGAACAGGGCCGCTTACGAGCAGTACTTC
J gene: TRBJ2-5; D gene: .; V gene: TRBV27; clone size: .; CDR3 protein: CASSAQSRLETQYF; CDR3 DNA: TGTGCCAGCAGTGCCCAGAGCAGGCTAGAGACCCAGTACTTC
J gene: TRBJ2-1; D gene: .; V gene: TRBV7-9; clone size: .; CDR3 protein: CASSPLPGTAYNEQFF; CDR3 DNA: TGTGCCAGCAGCCCACTGCCCGGGACTGCTTACAATGAGCAGTTCTTC
J gene: TRBJ1-1; D gene: .; V gene: TRBV4-1; clone size: .; CDR3 protein: CASSQGVMNTEAFF; CDR3 DNA: TGCGCCAGCAGCCAAGGCGTTATGAACACTGAAGCTTTCTTT
J gene: TRBJ2-7; D gene: .; V gene: TRBV7-9; clone size: .; CDR3 protein: CASSLGDYEQYF; CDR3 DNA: TGTGCCAGCAGCCTCGGGGACTACGAGCAGTACTTC
J gene: TRBJ1-6; D gene: .; V gene: TRBV5-1; clone size: .; CDR3 protein: CASSLQGYNSPLHF; CDR3 DNA: TGCGCCAGCAGCTTACAGGGCTATAATTCACCCCTCCACTTT
J gene: TRBJ2-5; D gene: TRBD2; V gene: TRBV28; clone size: .; CDR3 protein: CASRTTMGGAQYF; CDR3 DNA: TGTGCCAGCAGAACCACTATGGGAGGGGCCCAGTACTTC
J gene: TRBJ1-3; D gene: .; V gene: TRBV13; clone size: .; CDR3 protein: CASSSTEHSGNTIYF; CDR3 DNA: TGTGCCAGCAGCTCGACAGAGCACTCTGGAAACACCATATATTTT
J gene: TRBJ1-1; D gene: .; V gene: TRBV7-3; clone size: once; CDR3 protein: CASSLMGGGEAFF; CDR3 DNA: TGTGCCAGCAGCTTAATGGGGGGGGGAGAGGCTTTCTTT